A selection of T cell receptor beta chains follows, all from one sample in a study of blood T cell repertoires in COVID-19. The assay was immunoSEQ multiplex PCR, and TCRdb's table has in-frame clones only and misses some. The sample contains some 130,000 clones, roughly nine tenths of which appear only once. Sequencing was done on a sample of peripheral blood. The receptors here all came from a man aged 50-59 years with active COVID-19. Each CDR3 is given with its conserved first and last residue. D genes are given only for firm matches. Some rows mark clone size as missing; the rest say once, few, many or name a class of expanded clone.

CDR3 DNA: TGCGCCAGCAGCCCCGCCGGGACTAGCGGGGGGACAGCCCAGTACTTC
CDR3 protein: CASSPAGTSGGTAQYF
V gene: TRBV5-1
D gene: TRBD2
J gene: TRBJ2-5
clone size: -

CDR3 DNA: TGCGCCAGCAGCTTGGCGCGGACTAGTCATCGCGAGCAGTTCTTC
CDR3 protein: CASSLARTSHREQFF
V gene: TRBV5-1
D gene: TRBD2
J gene: TRBJ2-1
clone size: -

CDR3 DNA: TGTGCCAGCAGTGAAGATAGACAGTTAGGGACCCAGTACTTC
CDR3 protein: CASSEDRQLGTQYF
V gene: TRBV6-1
D gene: -
J gene: TRBJ2-5
clone size: -

CDR3 DNA: TGCGCCAGCAGCTTGGCCTCCACAGGGGTGGGGACTGAAGCTTTCTTT
CDR3 protein: CASSLASTGVGTEAFF
V gene: TRBV5-1
D gene: TRBD1
J gene: TRBJ1-1
clone size: -

CDR3 DNA: TGTGCCAGCAGCCCAGGGACAGGGGCCTTAAGCCGCTATGGCTACACCTTC
CDR3 protein: CASSPGTGALSRYGYTF
V gene: TRBV11-2
D gene: TRBD1
J gene: TRBJ1-2
clone size: -

CDR3 DNA: TGTGCCAGCGGCCGACAGGGTACAGGAAACACCATATATTTT
CDR3 protein: CASGRQGTGNTIYF
V gene: TRBV6-5
D gene: TRBD1
J gene: TRBJ1-3
clone size: -

CDR3 DNA: TGTGCCAGCAGCTTAAAGGTCTGGGGGACAGGAGAACACACCATATATTTT
CDR3 protein: CASSLKVWGTGEHTIYF
V gene: TRBV7-3
D gene: TRBD1
J gene: TRBJ1-3
clone size: -

CDR3 DNA: TGTGCCAGCAGCTTGGGAGGGGGTGGCTACACCTTC
CDR3 protein: CASSLGGGGYTF
V gene: TRBV5-4
D gene: -
J gene: TRBJ1-2
clone size: -

CDR3 DNA: TGTGCCAGCAGCTTGGCCTGGACAGGGGATGGCTACACCTTC
CDR3 protein: CASSLAWTGDGYTF
V gene: TRBV5-6
D gene: TRBD1
J gene: TRBJ1-2
clone size: -

CDR3 DNA: TGTGCCAGCAGCCCGACTAGCGGTCGCACAGATACGCAGTATTTT
CDR3 protein: CASSPTSGRTDTQYF
V gene: TRBV9
D gene: TRBD2
J gene: TRBJ2-3
clone size: -

CDR3 DNA: TGTGCCAGCAGTGACGCGACAGGGAACAATCAGCCCCAGCATTTT
CDR3 protein: CASSDATGNNQPQHF
V gene: TRBV6-1
D gene: TRBD1
J gene: TRBJ1-5
clone size: -

CDR3 DNA: TGTGCCAGCAGCTTATCGACAGGTGAAGCTTTCTTT
CDR3 protein: CASSLSTGEAFF
V gene: TRBV7-9
D gene: -
J gene: TRBJ1-1
clone size: -

CDR3 DNA: TGTGCCAGCAGCGCGGGGACAGGGGGCAGTGGCTACACCTTC
CDR3 protein: CASSAGTGGSGYTF
V gene: TRBV3-1/TRBV3-2
D gene: TRBD1
J gene: TRBJ1-2
clone size: -

CDR3 DNA: TGCGCCAGCACGGACAGATCCTACGAGCAGTACTTC
CDR3 protein: CASTDRSYEQYF
V gene: TRBV5-1
D gene: -
J gene: TRBJ2-7
clone size: -

CDR3 DNA: TGCGCCAGCAGCTTAGGGGAAGAGACCCAGTACTTC
CDR3 protein: CASSLGEETQYF
V gene: TRBV5-1
D gene: -
J gene: TRBJ2-5
clone size: once

CDR3 DNA: TGTGCCAGCAGCTTCTCAGGGAACTATGGCTACACCTTC
CDR3 protein: CASSFSGNYGYTF
V gene: TRBV7-8
D gene: -
J gene: TRBJ1-2
clone size: -

CDR3 DNA: TGTGCCAGCAGCCAAGATGGAACAGTTGGTGGCTACACCTTC
CDR3 protein: CASSQDGTVGGYTF
V gene: TRBV4-2
D gene: -
J gene: TRBJ1-2
clone size: -

CDR3 DNA: TGCGCCAGCAGCTTGGGGACTAGCGGGAGCGATACGCAGTATTTT
CDR3 protein: CASSLGTSGSDTQYF
V gene: TRBV5-1
D gene: TRBD2
J gene: TRBJ2-3
clone size: -

CDR3 DNA: TGCGCCAGCAGCTTGGCCGGAGGAGGGACCATGAACACTGAAGCTTTCTTT
CDR3 protein: CASSLAGGGTMNTEAFF
V gene: TRBV5-1
D gene: -
J gene: TRBJ1-1
clone size: -

CDR3 DNA: TGTGCCAGCTCGAAGCAGGGGGACGGCTACACCTTC
CDR3 protein: CASSKQGDGYTF
V gene: TRBV6-6
D gene: TRBD1
J gene: TRBJ1-2
clone size: -

CDR3 DNA: TGTGCCTGGGCACAGGGAGGGCGATATGGCTACACCTTC
CDR3 protein: CAWAQGGRYGYTF
V gene: TRBV30
D gene: -
J gene: TRBJ1-2
clone size: -

CDR3 DNA: TGTGCCATCAGTGACGGGACAGAAAATGAAAAACTGTTTTTT
CDR3 protein: CAISDGTENEKLFF
V gene: TRBV10-3
D gene: TRBD1
J gene: TRBJ1-4
clone size: -

CDR3 DNA: TGTGCCACATCGACTAGCGGGGGAATCACAGATACGCAGTATTTT
CDR3 protein: CATSTSGGITDTQYF
V gene: TRBV19
D gene: TRBD2
J gene: TRBJ2-3
clone size: -

CDR3 DNA: TGTGCCAGCAGTGAAGACGCAGGAAGTAATCAGCCCCAGCATTTT
CDR3 protein: CASSEDAGSNQPQHF
V gene: TRBV6-1
D gene: -
J gene: TRBJ1-5
clone size: -

CDR3 DNA: TGTGCCAGCAGCTTGGGCGGGGGGGGGCCCACAGATACGCAGTATTTT
CDR3 protein: CASSLGGGGPTDTQYF
V gene: TRBV5-4
D gene: TRBD2
J gene: TRBJ2-3
clone size: -

CDR3 DNA: TGCGCCAGCAGCCCCCAATGGGGGGGCCCAAGCACAGATACGCAGTATTTT
CDR3 protein: CASSPQWGGPSTDTQYF
V gene: TRBV5-1
D gene: -
J gene: TRBJ2-3
clone size: -

CDR3 DNA: TGTGCCAGCAGCTTAGATGGGGCAGGTGAAGACACCCAGTACTTC
CDR3 protein: CASSLDGAGEDTQYF
V gene: TRBV11-2
D gene: -
J gene: TRBJ2-5
clone size: -

CDR3 DNA: TGTGCCAGTGCCCTCCGGACGGGGGGGAATGAGCAGTTCTTC
CDR3 protein: CASALRTGGNEQFF
V gene: TRBV19
D gene: TRBD2
J gene: TRBJ2-1
clone size: -

CDR3 DNA: TGTGCCAGTAGTTCCCCCGGTGGCGGCGGGGCTAATTCACCCCTCCACTTT
CDR3 protein: CASSSPGGGGANSPLHF
V gene: TRBV19
D gene: -
J gene: TRBJ1-6
clone size: once

CDR3 DNA: TGTGCCGGCGGCGGGAGGGCTGAGCAGTTCTTC
CDR3 protein: CAGGGRAEQFF
V gene: TRBV6-5
D gene: TRBD2
J gene: TRBJ2-1
clone size: -

CDR3 DNA: TGTGCCAGCTCACCCGTAGCGGGCTACAATGAGCAGTTCTTC
CDR3 protein: CASSPVAGYNEQFF
V gene: TRBV18
D gene: TRBD2
J gene: TRBJ2-1
clone size: -

CDR3 DNA: TGTGCCAGCTCACCACCTGACTCGAGAGTCACCCAGTACTTC
CDR3 protein: CASSPPDSRVTQYF
V gene: TRBV18
D gene: -
J gene: TRBJ2-5
clone size: -

CDR3 DNA: TGTGCCAGCTCTGACAGGGTGGGGTTCACTGAAGCTTTCTTT
CDR3 protein: CASSDRVGFTEAFF
V gene: TRBV2
D gene: TRBD1
J gene: TRBJ1-1
clone size: -

CDR3 DNA: TGTGCCAGCAGCTTCCTAGCGGGAGGGCAAGAGACCCAGTACTTC
CDR3 protein: CASSFLAGGQETQYF
V gene: TRBV7-2
D gene: TRBD2
J gene: TRBJ2-5
clone size: -

CDR3 DNA: TGTGCCAGCAGCTTAGGAAGGGGAGAGACCCAGTACTTC
CDR3 protein: CASSLGRGETQYF
V gene: TRBV7-9
D gene: -
J gene: TRBJ2-5
clone size: -